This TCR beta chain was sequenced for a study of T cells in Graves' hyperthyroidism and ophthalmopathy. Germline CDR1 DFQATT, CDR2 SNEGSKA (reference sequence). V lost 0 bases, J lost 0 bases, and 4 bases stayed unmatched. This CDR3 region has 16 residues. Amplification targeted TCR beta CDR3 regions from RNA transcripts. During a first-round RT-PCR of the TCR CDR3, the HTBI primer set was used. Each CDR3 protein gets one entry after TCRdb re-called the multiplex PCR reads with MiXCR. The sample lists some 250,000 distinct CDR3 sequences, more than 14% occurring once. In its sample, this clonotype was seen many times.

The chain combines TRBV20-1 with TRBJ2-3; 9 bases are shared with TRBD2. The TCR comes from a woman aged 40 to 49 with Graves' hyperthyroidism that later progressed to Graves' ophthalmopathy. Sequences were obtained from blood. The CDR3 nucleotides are TGCAGTGCTAGAGAAGCTAGCGGGGTTAGCACAGATACGCAGTATTTT. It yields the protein CSAREASGVSTDTQYF.